The T cell receptor beta chain described here comes from a study of T cells in Graves' hyperthyroidism and ophthalmopathy. Study findings and constraints: Ophthalmopathy was identified by the model a median about seven months ahead of onset. Blood also held most thyroid clonotypes expanded beyond 0.001.

The CDR3 loop spans 11 amino acids. Trimming pared 3 bases from V and 0 bases from J, leaving 1 base between. Looked up from germline, CDR1 is SQVTM and CDR2 is ANQGSEA. Investigators excluded patients with uncontrolled infection, other autoimmune disease, pregnancy or lactation. Clinical symptoms, serum thyroxine and TRAb, thyroid ultrasound and orbital computed tomography were used for the diagnoses. This clonotype was detected many times. The antigen is undetermined. Regions amplified from RNA transcripts were the TCR beta CDR3 regions. In the first-round RT-PCR of the TCR CDR3, the HTBI primer set was used. TCRdb re-called the multiplex PCR reads through MiXCR, storing one row per CDR3 protein. The sample yields roughly 99,000 distinct CDR3 sequences, about a sixth seen once.

The sample taken for sequencing was blood. The gene calls are TRBV29-1 and TRBJ2-3; no clear D. The receptor was derived from a woman in her 50s with Graves' hyperthyroidism. CDR3 sequence reads: CSVESTDTQYF. The CDR3 nucleotides are TGCAGCGTTGAGAGCACAGATACGCAGTATTTT.